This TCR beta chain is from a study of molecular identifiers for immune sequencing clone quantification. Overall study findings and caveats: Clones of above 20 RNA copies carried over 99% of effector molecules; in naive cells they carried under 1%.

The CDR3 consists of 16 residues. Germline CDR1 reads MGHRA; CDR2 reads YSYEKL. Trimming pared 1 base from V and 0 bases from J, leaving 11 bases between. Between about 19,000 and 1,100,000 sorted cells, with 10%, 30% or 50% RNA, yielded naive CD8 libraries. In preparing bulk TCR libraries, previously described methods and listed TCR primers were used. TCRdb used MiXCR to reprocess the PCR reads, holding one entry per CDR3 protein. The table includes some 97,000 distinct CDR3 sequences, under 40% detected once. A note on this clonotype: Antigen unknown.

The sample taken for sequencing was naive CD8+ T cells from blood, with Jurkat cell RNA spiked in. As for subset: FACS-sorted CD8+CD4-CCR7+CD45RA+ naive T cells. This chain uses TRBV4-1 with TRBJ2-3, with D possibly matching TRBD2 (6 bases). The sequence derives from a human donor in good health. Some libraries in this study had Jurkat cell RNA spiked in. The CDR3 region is CASSQVGGVSTDTQYF. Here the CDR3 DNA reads TGCGCCAGCAGCCAAGTCGGGGGAGTTAGCACAGATACGCAGTATTTT.